Listed below are T cell receptor beta chains from one sample, sequenced in a study of response to subunit inactivated influenza vaccine. TCRdb redid the calling of the RT-PCR reads with MiXCR, one entry per CDR3 protein. Of hundreds of thousands of distinct CDR3 sequences detected, 12% appear once; the ten largest clones hold 7.8%. The sequenced sample was non-naive T cells sorted from PBMCs, obtained 14 to 15 days before vaccination. These receptors originate from a man aged 50 to 60 who received an inactivated influenza vaccine. CDR3s include the opening cysteine and the closing phenylalanine or tryptophan. A D gene is named only where the DNA matches it firmly. A row's size may be missing; if present it is once, few, many or a size class.

v_gene	j_gene	d_gene	abundance	CDR3nt	CDR3aa
TRBV4-2	TRBJ1-3	.	.	TGTGCCAGCAGCCGAGACAGGGGAAACACCATATATTTT	CASSRDRGNTIYF
TRBV20-1	TRBJ1-2	.	.	TGCAGTGCTAGAGATCCGGGATTTAGCTATGGCTACACCTTC	CSARDPGFSYGYTF
TRBV12-3/TRBV12-4	TRBJ1-6	.	.	TGTGCCAGCAGTTGGACCGGGACACCCAATTCACCCCTCCACTTT	CASSWTGTPNSPLHF
TRBV2	TRBJ2-3	.	many	TGTGCCAGCAGTGTTGAGGGGAACACAGATACGCAGTATTTT	CASSVEGNTDTQYF
TRBV20-1	TRBJ1-6	TRBD1	few	TGCAGTGCTCCCCCTTCGACAGGGGTGGAGAATTCACCCCTCCACTTT	CSAPPSTGVENSPLHF
TRBV7-8	TRBJ2-5	TRBD2	.	TGTGCCAGCAGCTTAGAAGGGACTAGCGGGAGTGAGACCCAGTACTTC	CASSLEGTSGSETQYF
TRBV2	TRBJ2-1	.	few	TGTGCCAGCAGCCGACTAGGTGCGAATGAGCAGTTCTTC	CASSRLGANEQFF
TRBV7-9	TRBJ1-1	TRBD1	.	TGTGCCAGCAGTTTTAACAGGGGAAACACTGAAGCTTTCTTT	CASSFNRGNTEAFF
TRBV29-1	TRBJ2-6	.	.	TGCAGCGTTGGGGGGACATCCTCTGGGGCCAACGTCCTGACTTTC	CSVGGTSSGANVLTF
TRBV6-1	TRBJ1-1	.	.	TGTGCCAGCAGTGAAGGTCTCGACCCGGTGGCTTTCTTT	CASSEGLDPVAFF
TRBV5-4	TRBJ2-7	.	many	TGTGCCAGCAGCTTTGGGGAAGGAGGCGAGCAGTACTTC	CASSFGEGGEQYF
TRBV5-1	TRBJ2-3	.	few	TGCGCCAGCAGCTTGGTAGGGGGGATCAGCACAGATACGCAGTATTTT	CASSLVGGISTDTQYF
TRBV28	TRBJ2-1	TRBD2	few	TGTGCCAGCAGTTTTCTCGGCGGGAGAAAGGGAAATGAGCAGTTCTTC	CASSFLGGRKGNEQFF
TRBV7-2	TRBJ2-3	.	many	TGTGCCAGCAGCTTACCGTATACGCAGTATTTT	CASSLPYTQYF
TRBV12-3/TRBV12-4	TRBJ2-7	.	few	TGTGCCAGCAGTTTAAGGCACAACTACGAGCAGTACTTC	CASSLRHNYEQYF
TRBV2	TRBJ2-1	.	.	TGTGCCAGCAGTGGACCAGCGGGCGGGGGCATCCCAAGAAACAATGAGCAGTTCTTC	CASSGPAGGGIPRNNEQFF
TRBV12-3/TRBV12-4	TRBJ1-5	.	few	TGTGCCAGCAGGGGGGACAGCAATCAGCCCCAGCATTTT	CASRGDSNQPQHF
TRBV11-1	TRBJ2-5	.	.	TGTGCCAGCAGCTTGACAGCCGGAGAGACCCAGTACTTC	CASSLTAGETQYF
TRBV25-1	TRBJ2-5	.	few	TGTGCCAGCAGTGAAAGAACAGCTCAAGAGACCCAGTACTTC	CASSERTAQETQYF
TRBV20-1	TRBJ2-4	TRBD1	few	TGCAGTGGGCCGGGACAGGGGAACATTCAGTACTTC	CSGPGQGNIQYF
TRBV20-1	TRBJ2-1	TRBD2	few	TGCAGTGCTAGTAGGACTAGCGGGACCCCCGGTGAGCAGTTCTTC	CSASRTSGTPGEQFF
TRBV20-1	TRBJ1-1	.	.	TGCAGTGCTAGATTTGGTTTAAGGAACACTGAAGCTTTCTTT	CSARFGLRNTEAFF
TRBV10-3	TRBJ1-5	.	.	TGTGCCATCAGCGGGGGACCCACCCCGGGCAATCAGCCCCAGCATTTT	CAISGGPTPGNQPQHF
TRBV6-5	TRBJ1-1	.	.	TGTGCCAGCAGTTCCATACTTATTGGGGGGAACACTGAAGCTTTCTTT	CASSSILIGGNTEAFF
TRBV7-2	TRBJ1-4	.	few	TGTGCCAGCAGCTTAGATGTCGCAGGGCGAAAACTGTTTTTT	CASSLDVAGRKLFF
TRBV4-2	TRBJ2-2	.	.	TGTGCCAGCAGCCAAGATCAGGTCTCCGGGGAGCTGTTTTTT	CASSQDQVSGELFF
TRBV29-1	TRBJ2-1	TRBD2	few	TGCAGCGTCGGCGGGGGATACAATGAGCAGTTCTTC	CSVGGGYNEQFF
TRBV6-5	TRBJ2-7	.	few	TGTGCCAGCAGTTACTCCTCAGGGACGCCTTCCTACGAGCAGTACTTC	CASSYSSGTPSYEQYF
TRBV5-1	TRBJ2-7	.	.	TGCGCCAGCAGCTTGGGTACTAGCACCCACGAGCAGTACTTC	CASSLGTSTHEQYF
TRBV3-1	TRBJ2-7	.	many	TGTGCCAGCAGCCAAGATTTGGGGTTGGAGCAGTACTTC	CASSQDLGLEQYF
TRBV12-3/TRBV12-4	TRBJ1-5	.	few	TGTGCCAGCAGTTTGGGGGTTGGTGATCAGCCCCAGCATTTT	CASSLGVGDQPQHF
TRBV7-2	TRBJ2-1	TRBD2	few	TGTGCCAGCAGCTTAGCGCCGGCTAGCGGGGACGGTTACAATGAGCAGTTCTTC	CASSLAPASGDGYNEQFF
TRBV4-3	TRBJ1-1	.	many	TGCGCCAGCAGCCAAGGACAGGCGAACACTGAAGCTTTCTTT	CASSQGQANTEAFF
TRBV7-9	TRBJ1-4	TRBD1	few	TGTGCCAGCACCTACGGACAGGGGGCTGAAAAACTGTTTTTT	CASTYGQGAEKLFF
TRBV2	TRBJ2-1	TRBD2	many	TGTGCCTGCTGTTTCGGGCCTGTCGGCGGGAGGATACCCTACAATGAGCAGTTCTTC	CACCFGPVGGRIPYNEQFF
TRBV7-2	TRBJ1-5	.	many	TGTGCCAGCAGCCCCAAGGTGAATCAGCCCCAGCATTTT	CASSPKVNQPQHF
TRBV5-1	TRBJ2-3	.	few	TGCGCCAGCAGCGATCAGGGTACAGATACGCAGTATTTT	CASSDQGTDTQYF
TRBV15	TRBJ1-1	.	.	TGTGCCACCAGCAGAGAGGCCCGTAGGGCTTTCTTT	CATSREARRAFF
TRBV10-3	TRBJ2-5	.	many	TGTGCCATCGCGAACAGCCAGCAAGAGACCCAGTACTTC	CAIANSQQETQYF
TRBV7-6	TRBJ2-7	.	few	TGTGCCAGCAGCTTATTTCCGGGGGGCGAAAAGGCCTACGAGCAGTACTTC	CASSLFPGGEKAYEQYF
TRBV10-3	TRBJ2-3	.	few	TGTGCCATCAGGGGGGGCCGGGGCGCGTATGATACGCAGTATTTT	CAIRGGRGAYDTQYF
TRBV15	TRBJ2-3	.	many	TGTGCCACCAGCAGAGCCCTACAGGGCAGAGATACGCAGTATTTT	CATSRALQGRDTQYF
TRBV5-1	TRBJ1-2	.	many	TGCGCCAGCAGCCCACAGACAGGAATTAACTATGGCTACACCTTC	CASSPQTGINYGYTF
TRBV12-3/TRBV12-4	TRBJ2-1	.	few	TGTGCCAGCAGTTCCCCCGGGACCGTCAATGAGCAGTTCTTC	CASSSPGTVNEQFF
TRBV4-2	TRBJ2-7	TRBD1	few	TGTGCCAGCAGCCGGGGACAGGGGATCAACTACGAGCAGTACTTC	CASSRGQGINYEQYF
TRBV13	TRBJ2-1	TRBD2	many	TGTGCCAGCAGCCCCGAAACCTTAGCGGGAGGGGCCTACAATGAGCAGTTCTTC	CASSPETLAGGAYNEQFF
TRBV4-3	TRBJ2-5	TRBD1	few	TGCGCCAGCAGCCATGAGGACAGGGGGCAGGGGGCCCAGTACTTC	CASSHEDRGQGAQYF
TRBV11-1	TRBJ2-5	.	.	TGTGCCAGCAGCTTAGGATGGGCAGGGGCAAAAATGGGAGAGACCCAGTACTTC	CASSLGWAGAKMGETQYF
TRBV11-2	TRBJ2-5	TRBD2	.	TGTGCCAGCAGCCCCATACCCTTCGGACTAGCGGGAGTTGGGACCCAGTACTTC	CASSPIPFGLAGVGTQYF
TRBV29-1	TRBJ1-4	.	many	TGCAGCGTTGAGCCTGAGAATGAAAAACTGTTTTTT	CSVEPENEKLFF
TRBV3-1	TRBJ1-5	.	few	TGTGCCAGCAGCCAAGGGCAGGGCCATCAGCCCCAGCATTTT	CASSQGQGHQPQHF
TRBV10-3	TRBJ1-5	.	few	TGTGCCATCAACTCCCCCAATCAGCCCCAGCATTTT	CAINSPNQPQHF
TRBV28	TRBJ2-7	TRBD1	few	TGTGCCAGCAGTTCCTACCAGGACAGGGTACGTCGAAAGCAATCCTACGAGCAGTACTTC	CASSSYQDRVRRKQSYEQYF
TRBV7-9	TRBJ2-2	TRBD1	many	TGTGCCAGCAGCTTTCCCGGACAGGGTAACACCGGGGAGCTGTTTTTT	CASSFPGQGNTGELFF